This T cell receptor (beta chain) was retrieved from a study of spatial heterogeneity in lung cancer. As for the study in general: The mean occurrence of each unique TCR and UMI combination in raw reads exceeded nine. Study-wide findings and caveats: Expanded tumor TCRs that were ubiquitous appeared in blood more at resection than follow-up.

This clonotype was seen a handful of times. Its cognate antigen is unknown. Indicated time point: sample taken at primary tumor resection. Unsorted samples of tumor, nontumor lung or frozen PBMC had their whole RNA sequenced. Patients with untreated early-stage non-small cell lung cancer, numbering more than 55, were the donors. TCRdb ran MiXCR on the 5' RACE reads and lists one entry per CDR3 protein. The data contain about 7,300 distinct CDR3 sequences, under 25% of them singletons. The germline V gene has CDR1 SNHLY and CDR2 FYNNEI. The CDR3 runs to 15 residues. Trimming left V 7 bases short and J 3 bases short, with 15 bases between.

This specimen was PBMCs, taken at surgery. The receptor's source is a female donor with early-stage non-small cell lung cancer. The J gene is TRBJ1-4, the V gene TRBV2; D may be TRBD1 (5 bases). CDR3 sequence (DNA): TGTGCCAGCAAGGAAGGGACGTTTGCTAATGAAAAACTGTTTTTT. Translating gives CASKEGTFANEKLFF.